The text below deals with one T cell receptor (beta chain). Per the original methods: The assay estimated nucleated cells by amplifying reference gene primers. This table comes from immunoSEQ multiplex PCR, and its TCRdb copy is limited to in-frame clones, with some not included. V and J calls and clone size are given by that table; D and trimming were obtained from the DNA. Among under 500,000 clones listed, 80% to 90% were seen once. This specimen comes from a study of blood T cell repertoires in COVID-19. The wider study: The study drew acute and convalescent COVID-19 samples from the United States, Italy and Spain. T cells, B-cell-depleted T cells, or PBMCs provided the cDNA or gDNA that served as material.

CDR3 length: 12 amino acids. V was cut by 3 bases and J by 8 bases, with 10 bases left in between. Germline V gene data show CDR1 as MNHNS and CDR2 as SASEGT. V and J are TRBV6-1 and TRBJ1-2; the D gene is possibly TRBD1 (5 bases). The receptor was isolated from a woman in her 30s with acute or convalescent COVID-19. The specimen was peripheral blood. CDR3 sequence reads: CASSDPGRGYTF. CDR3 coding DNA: TGTGCCAGCAGTGATCCAGGGCGAGGCTACACCTTC.